The rows below give T cell receptor beta chains drawn from one sample of a study of T cells in Graves' hyperthyroidism and ophthalmopathy. Each CDR3 protein is one row after TCRdb ran MiXCR on the multiplex PCR reads. The data show about half a million distinct CDR3 sequences, with roughly 22% seen just once and about half held by the top ten. The specimen sequenced was blood. These receptors originate from a woman aged 70-85 years with Graves' ophthalmopathy. Each CDR3 is given without its conserved first and last residue.

V | CDR3
TRBV10-3 | AISSAGLAGESTDTQY
TRBV6-2/TRBV6-3 | ATRDSSSYEQY
TRBV5-6 | ASSFGPVAF
TRBV28 | ASSLPGLIYGYT
TRBV18 | ASSPRGNTEAF
TRBV7-2 | ASSWTSGFYEQY
TRBV7-2 | ASSAQSPYEQY
TRBV6-1 | ASTRTGRTEAF
TRBV28 | ASTSTVSNQPQH
TRBV5-1 | ASALGGSSGANVLT
TRBV7-2 | ASSPTPSNWDEQY
TRBV3-1 | ASSQHLSPQETQY
TRBV4-2 | ASSQGVRLAGVTYNEQF
TRBV7-8 | ASSLVGGQGSNQPQH
TRBV5-1 | ASSFGYPDSQTGELF
TRBV11-2 | ASSFPGSYEQY
TRBV20-1 | SARVGTSGRRSSYNEQF
TRBV12-3/TRBV12-4 | ASTRGITNEKLF
TRBV11-3 | ASRRQGDGRNTQY
TRBV6-2/TRBV6-3 | ASSPRVGQLHNEQF
TRBV20-1 | SALNARLAGGLNEQF
TRBV5-1 | ASKSGGWTTTQY
TRBV6-1 | ASSSGGGEETQY
TRBV10-3 | AISESAGGADTQY
TRBV6-1 | ASLYSRNTEAF
TRBV2 | ASTSSAAGMNTGELF
TRBV5-1 | ASSLDRPRETQY
TRBV28 | ASSTVPYNEQF
TRBV7-9 | ASSLWGVFTEAF
TRBV6-9 | ASSFHPRYEQY
TRBV12-3/TRBV12-4 | ASSWDGRRETQY
TRBV5-4 | ASSSGASGRGATQY
TRBV20-1 | SARDSGRVYNEQY
TRBV19 | ASTRNSGQGGYT
TRBV5-5 | ASTPLGGRDYGYT
TRBV20-1 | SAGIPGQGVDEQY
TRBV19 | ASSTSGDYGYT
TRBV3-1 | ASSPRGTGNTIY
TRBV5-6 | ASSLGRRQPLQETQY
TRBV7-3 | ASSPAGGHEQY
TRBV19 | ASSIGNLYEQY
TRBV19 | ASSLFRSNNSPLH
TRBV25-1 | ASSTLPRPGLSTYEQY
TRBV7-9 | ASRATSASSYNEQF
TRBV4-2 | ASSHPGTTQPYEQY
TRBV6-1 | ASSDYRGQSTDTQY
TRBV12-5 | ASGLNRGLDQPQH
TRBV15 | ATSRVTGGPVDTQY
TRBV6-6 | ASSYGDRGTEAF
TRBV6-1 | ASSARDRGLGDTQY
TRBV4-2 | ASSQTLEASETQY
TRBV12-3/TRBV12-4 | ASSKTSSGETQY
TRBV19 | ASSRSRVGQSYEQY
TRBV24-1 | ATSADGYGYT
TRBV18 | ASSPGHGGGQPQH
TRBV11-2 | ASSFSGVQETQY
TRBV19 | ASSTVGHEQF
TRBV19 | ASSRVENYGYT
TRBV28 | ASRKRGVSYEQY
TRBV6-1 | ASTGGYGYT